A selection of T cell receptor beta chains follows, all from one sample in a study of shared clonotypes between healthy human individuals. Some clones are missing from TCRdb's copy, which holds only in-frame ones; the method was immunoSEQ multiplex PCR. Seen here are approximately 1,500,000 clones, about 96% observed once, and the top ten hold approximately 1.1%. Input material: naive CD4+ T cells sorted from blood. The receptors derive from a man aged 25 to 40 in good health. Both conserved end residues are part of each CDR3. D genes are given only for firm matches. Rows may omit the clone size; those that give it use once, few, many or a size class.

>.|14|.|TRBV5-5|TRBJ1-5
TGTGCCAGCAGCTTAGAGGGGAGCAATCAGCCCCAGCATTTT
CASSLEGSNQPQHF
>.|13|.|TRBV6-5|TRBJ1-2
TGTGCCAGCAGTTGGGCTGCGGGGCCCGACTACACCTTC
CASSWAAGPDYTF
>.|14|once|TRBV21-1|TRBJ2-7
TGTGCCAGCAGGCCCTCCGGGACATGCTACGAGCAGTACTTC
CASRPSGTCYEQYF
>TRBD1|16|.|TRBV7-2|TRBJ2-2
TGTGCCAGCAGCCGCTGGACAGGGGGATACGGCGGGGAGCTGTTTTTT
CASSRWTGGYGGELFF
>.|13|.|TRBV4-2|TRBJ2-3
TGTGCCAGCAGCCCTTCGGACTTTCCATTAAAGTCGTTT
CASSPSDFPLKSF
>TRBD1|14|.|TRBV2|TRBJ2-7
TGTGCCAGCAGTCCAGGGGGTTACTCCTACGAGCAGTACTTC
CASSPGGYSYEQYF
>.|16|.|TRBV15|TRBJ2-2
TGTGCCACCAGCAGAGATTCTCCAGGGGTATCCGGGGAGCTGTTTTTT
CATSRDSPGVSGELFF
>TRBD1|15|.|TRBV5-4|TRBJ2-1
TGTGCCAGCAGCTCAGGACAGGGTATGTACAATGAGCAGTTCTTC
CASSSGQGMYNEQFF
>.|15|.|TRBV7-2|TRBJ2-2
TGTGCCAGCAGCTTAAAGAATAGTAACACCGGGGAGCTGTTTTTT
CASSLKNSNTGELFF
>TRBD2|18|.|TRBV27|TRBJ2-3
TGTGCCAGCAGTCTCCGATTTCGAGCGGGGGGAATCACAGATACGCAGTATTTT
CASSLRFRAGGITDTQYF
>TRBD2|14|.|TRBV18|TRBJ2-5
TGTGCCAGCTCACCTAATAGCGGGAGTGAGACCCAGTACTTC
CASSPNSGSETQYF
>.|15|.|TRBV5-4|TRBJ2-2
TGTGCCAGCAGCTTGTCAAACCAGAACACCGGGGAGCTGTTTTTT
CASSLSNQNTGELFF
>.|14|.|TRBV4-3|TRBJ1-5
TGCGCCAGCAGCCCGACAGTTAGCAATCAGCCCCAGCATTTT
CASSPTVSNQPQHF
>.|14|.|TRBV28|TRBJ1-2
TGTGCCAGCAGTTTCCCCGGACTTCCCTATGGCTACACCTTC
CASSFPGLPYGYTF
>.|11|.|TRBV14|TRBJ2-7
TGTGCCAGCAGCCACTCGTACGAGCAGTACTTC
CASSHSYEQYF
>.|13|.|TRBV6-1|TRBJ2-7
TGTGCCAGCAGGATAATAACTCAGGGAGAGCAGTACTTC
CASRIITQGEQYF
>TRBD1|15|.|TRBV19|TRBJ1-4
TGTGCCACCCAACAGGGGGGGGCAACTAATGAAAAACTGTTTTTT
CATQQGGATNEKLFF
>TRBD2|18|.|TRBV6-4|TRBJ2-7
TGTGCCAGCAGTGACACCGGGCCCTGGACTAGTCGCGCGTACGAGCAGTACTTC
CASSDTGPWTSRAYEQYF
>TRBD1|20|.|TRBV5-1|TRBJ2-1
TGCGCCAGCAGCGTCCTTTACCCCCCTGGCTGGGACAGCTCCTACAATGAGCAGTTCTTC
CASSVLYPPGWDSSYNEQFF
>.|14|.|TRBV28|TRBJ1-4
TGTGCCAGCAGTACGACATCTCCTTACGAAAAACTGTTTTTT
CASSTTSPYEKLFF
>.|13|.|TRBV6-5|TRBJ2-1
TGTGCCAGCAGTTTGGACTGGCTCGGGGAGCAGTTCTTC
CASSLDWLGEQFF
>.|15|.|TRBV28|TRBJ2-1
TGTGCCAGCTGGTCCCGGGACAACTACTACAATGAGCAGTTCTTC
CASWSRDNYYNEQFF
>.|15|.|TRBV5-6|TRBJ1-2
TGTGCCAGCAGCTTGGTTGGGAGGCCAGCTAATGGCTACACCTTC
CASSLVGRPANGYTF
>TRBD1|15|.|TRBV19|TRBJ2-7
TGTGCCAGTAGGCCCACCGGGACAGGGACCTACGAGCAGTACTTC
CASRPTGTGTYEQYF
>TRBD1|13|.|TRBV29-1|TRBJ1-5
TGCAGCGTTGAGTTGGACAGGGGACAGCCCCAGCATTTT
CSVELDRGQPQHF
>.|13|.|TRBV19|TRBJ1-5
TGTGCCAGTAGTATCCTGCCCAATCAGCCCCAGCATTTT
CASSILPNQPQHF
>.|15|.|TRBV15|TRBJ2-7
TGTGCCACCAGCAGAGAGGGTGGGGGAGTCTACGAGCAGTACTTC
CATSREGGGVYEQYF
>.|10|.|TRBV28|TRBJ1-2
TGTGCCAGCGGTAGATATGGCTACACCTTC
CASGRYGYTF
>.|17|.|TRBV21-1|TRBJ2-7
TGTGCCAGCAGCAAAGCCTTAGGGACGCCCAGCTCCTACGAGCAGTACTTC
CASSKALGTPSSYEQYF
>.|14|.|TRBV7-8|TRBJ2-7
TGTGCCAGCAGCAGATGGGACTCTGATTACGAGCAGTACTTC
CASSRWDSDYEQYF
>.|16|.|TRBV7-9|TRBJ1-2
TGTGCCAGCAGCTTAGAGTTTGGGGAGAGGAAAAATGGCTACACCTTC
CASSLEFGERKNGYTF
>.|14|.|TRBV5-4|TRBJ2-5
TGTGCCAGCAGTTCTGCCTCGAGGGGAGAGACCCAGTACTTC
CASSSASRGETQYF
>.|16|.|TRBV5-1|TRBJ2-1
TGCGCCAGCAGCTTGGGTCGACGGGTTAACATTGGTGAGCAGTTCTTC
CASSLGRRVNIGEQFF
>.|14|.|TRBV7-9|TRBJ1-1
TGTGCCAGCAGCTTAGGCGGCGGGTTCTCGGGGGCTTTCTTT
CASSLGGGFSGAFF
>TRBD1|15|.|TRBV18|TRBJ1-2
TGTGCCAGCTCACCGTTACAGGGGATTCGGCATGGCTACACCTTC
CASSPLQGIRHGYTF
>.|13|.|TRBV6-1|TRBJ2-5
TGTGCCAGCAGTGAAAGTCTAGCGGAGACCCAGTACTTC
CASSESLAETQYF
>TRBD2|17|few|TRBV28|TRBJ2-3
TGTGCCAGCAGTTCCCCTGGCACCAGCGGGGACACAGATACGCAGTATTTT
CASSSPGTSGDTDTQYF
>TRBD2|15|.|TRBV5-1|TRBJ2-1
TGCGCCAGCAGCTCGGGACTAGCGAGAGGGAATGAGCAGTTCTTC
CASSSGLARGNEQFF
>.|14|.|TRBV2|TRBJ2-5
TGTGCCAGCAGTCCGGACAGCCTCCAAGAGACCCAGTACTTC
CASSPDSLQETQYF
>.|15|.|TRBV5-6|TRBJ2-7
TGTGCCAGCAGCCGCGGGACAGCCCCTGCCTACGAGCAGTACTTC
CASSRGTAPAYEQYF
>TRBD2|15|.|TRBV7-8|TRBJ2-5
TGTGCCAGCAGCCGGACTAGCGGCATCCAAGAGACCCAGTACTTC
CASSRTSGIQETQYF
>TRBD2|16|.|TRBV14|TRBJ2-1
TGTGCCAGCAGCCAAGATCGGGGACTAGTACACAATGAGCAGTTCTTC
CASSQDRGLVHNEQFF
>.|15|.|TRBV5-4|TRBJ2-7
TGTGCCAGCGCGCTCGGGGGTTCAGGTGTGTACGAGCAGTACTTC
CASALGGSGVYEQYF
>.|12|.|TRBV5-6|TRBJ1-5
TGTGCCAGCAGCTTGGTGGGTCAGCCCCAGCATTTT
CASSLVGQPQHF
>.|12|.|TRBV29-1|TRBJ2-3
TGCAGCGTATTATGGGGGACAGATACGCAGTATTTT
CSVLWGTDTQYF
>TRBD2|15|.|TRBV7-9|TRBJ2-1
TGTGCCAGCAGGGTGACTAGCGGTCCCTACAATGAGCAGTTCTTC
CASRVTSGPYNEQFF
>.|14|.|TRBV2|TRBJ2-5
TGTGCCAGCAGGGGGCTACCCCGGGGGGAGACCCAGTACTTC
CASRGLPRGETQYF
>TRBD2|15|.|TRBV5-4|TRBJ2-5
TGTGCCAGCAGCTCGAATAGCGGGGGGGAAGAGACCCAGTACTTC
CASSSNSGGEETQYF
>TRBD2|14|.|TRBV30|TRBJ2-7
TGTGCCTGGAGTGCAATAGCGGGAGAAAACGAGCAGTACTTC
CAWSAIAGENEQYF
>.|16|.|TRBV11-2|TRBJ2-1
TGTGCCAGCAGCTTAGGGATCCAAAGCGGATACAATGAGCAGTTCTTC
CASSLGIQSGYNEQFF
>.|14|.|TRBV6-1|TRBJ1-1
TGTGCCAGCAGCGAGACGACTGGGAACACTGAAGCTTTCTTT
CASSETTGNTEAFF
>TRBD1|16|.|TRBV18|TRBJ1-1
TGTGCCAGCTCACCTCAACCGGGACAGGGACGCACTGAAGCTTTCTTT
CASSPQPGQGRTEAFF